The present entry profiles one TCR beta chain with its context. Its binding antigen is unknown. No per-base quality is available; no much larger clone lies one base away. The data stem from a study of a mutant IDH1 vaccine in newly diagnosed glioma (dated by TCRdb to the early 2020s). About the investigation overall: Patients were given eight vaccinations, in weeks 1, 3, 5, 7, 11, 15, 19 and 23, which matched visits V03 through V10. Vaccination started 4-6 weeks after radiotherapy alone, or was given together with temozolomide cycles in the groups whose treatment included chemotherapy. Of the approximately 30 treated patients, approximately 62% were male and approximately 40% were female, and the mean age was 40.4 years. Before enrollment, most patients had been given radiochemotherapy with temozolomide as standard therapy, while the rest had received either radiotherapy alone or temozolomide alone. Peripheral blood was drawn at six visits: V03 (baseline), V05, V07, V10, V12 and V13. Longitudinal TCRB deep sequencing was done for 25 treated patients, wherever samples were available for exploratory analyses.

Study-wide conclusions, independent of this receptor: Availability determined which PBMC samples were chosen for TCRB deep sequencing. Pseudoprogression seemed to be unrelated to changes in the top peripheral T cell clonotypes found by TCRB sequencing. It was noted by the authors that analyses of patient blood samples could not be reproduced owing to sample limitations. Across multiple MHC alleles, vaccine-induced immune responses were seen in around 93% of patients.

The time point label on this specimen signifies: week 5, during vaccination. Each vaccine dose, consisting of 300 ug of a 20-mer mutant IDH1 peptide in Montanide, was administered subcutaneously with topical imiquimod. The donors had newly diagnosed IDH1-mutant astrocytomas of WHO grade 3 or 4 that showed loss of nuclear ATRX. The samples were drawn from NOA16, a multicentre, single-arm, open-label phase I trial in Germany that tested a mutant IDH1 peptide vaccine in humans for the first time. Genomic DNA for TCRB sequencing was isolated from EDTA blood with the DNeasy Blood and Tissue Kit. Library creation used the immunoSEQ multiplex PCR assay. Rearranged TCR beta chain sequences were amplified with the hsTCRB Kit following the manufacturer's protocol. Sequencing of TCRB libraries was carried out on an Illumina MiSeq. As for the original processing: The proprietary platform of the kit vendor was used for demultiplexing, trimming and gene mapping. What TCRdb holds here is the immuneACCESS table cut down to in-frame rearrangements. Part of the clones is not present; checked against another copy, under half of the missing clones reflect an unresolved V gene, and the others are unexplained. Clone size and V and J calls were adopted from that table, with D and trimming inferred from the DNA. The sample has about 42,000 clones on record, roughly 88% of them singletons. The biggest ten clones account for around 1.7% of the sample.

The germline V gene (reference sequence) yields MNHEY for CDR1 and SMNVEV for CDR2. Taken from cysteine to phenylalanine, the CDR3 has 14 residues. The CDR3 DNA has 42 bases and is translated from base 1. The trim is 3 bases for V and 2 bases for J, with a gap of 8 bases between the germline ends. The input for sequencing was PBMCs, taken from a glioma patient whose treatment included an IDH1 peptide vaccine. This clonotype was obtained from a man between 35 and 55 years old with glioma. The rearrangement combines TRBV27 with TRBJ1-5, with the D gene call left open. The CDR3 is CASSFSSGNQPQHF. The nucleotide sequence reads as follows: TGTGCCAGCAGTTTCTCGTCTGGCAATCAGCCCCAGCATTTT.